This is a list of T cell receptor beta chains from one sample in a study of CD8+CD57+ T cells in acquired aplastic anemia. TCRdb ran MiXCR on the reads and lists one entry per CDR3 protein. The sample lists 260,000 or so distinct CDR3 sequences, 45% to 50% occurring once. Sequenced: sorted CD4+, CD8+, or CD8+CD57+ T cells (not recorded which) from PBMCs. These TCRs come from a human donor with aplastic anemia. The CDR3 runs from the conserved cysteine through the conserved F or W. D genes are given only for firm matches. Only part of the rows carry a size: once, few, many, or a class if the clone is expanded.

j_gene,abundance,d_gene,v_gene,CDR3aa,CDR3nt
TRBJ1-6,-,-,TRBV29-1,CSVRGGPNSPLHF,TGCAGCGTTCGTGGGGGACCGAATTCACCCCTCCACTTT
TRBJ1-1,many,-,TRBV9,CASSVDGDTEAFF,TGTGCCAGCAGCGTAGATGGGGACACTGAAGCTTTCTTT
TRBJ1-5,once,-,TRBV20-1,CSALDGSSNQPQHF,TGCAGTGCTTTGGACGGGTCTAGCAATCAGCCCCAGCATTTT
TRBJ1-5,few,TRBD1,TRBV6-2/TRBV6-3,CASSFPRTGGRQPQHF,TGTGCCAGCAGCTTCCCCCGGACAGGGGGCCGACAGCCCCAGCATTTT
TRBJ2-1,-,-,TRBV20-1,CSARDTAYSYNEQFF,TGCAGTGCTAGAGATACGGCTTACTCTTACAATGAGCAGTTCTTC
TRBJ2-5,-,-,TRBV3-1,CASSSPPVGTQYF,TGTGCCAGCAGCTCCCCCCCGGTGGGGACCCAGTACTTC
TRBJ2-7,-,TRBD1,TRBV20-1,CSARDPTQGASLEQYF,TGCAGTGCTAGGGACCCTACGCAGGGGGCGTCCCTCGAGCAGTACTTC
TRBJ1-6,-,-,TRBV2,CASLGGEPGSPLHF,TGTGCCAGCCTTGGGGGAGAGCCCGGATCACCCCTCCACTTT
TRBJ2-2,-,-,TRBV7-6,CASRMATLNTGELFF,TGTGCCAGCAGGATGGCCACTTTAAACACCGGGGAGCTGTTTTTT
TRBJ2-5,few,-,TRBV7-2,CASSLERETQYF,TGTGCCAGCAGCTTAGAAAGGGAGACCCAGTACTTC
TRBJ1-6,many,TRBD1,TRBV20-1,CSAWERQGSNSPLHF,TGCAGTGCTTGGGAAAGACAGGGGAGCAATTCACCCCTCCACTTT
TRBJ1-5,many,-,TRBV4-2,CASSPPGENQPQHF,TGTGCCAGCAGCCCACCAGGGGAAAATCAGCCCCAGCATTTT
TRBJ1-5,-,TRBD1,TRBV29-1,CSAGQGGQPQHF,TGCAGCGCGGGACAGGGTGGTCAGCCCCAGCATTTT
TRBJ1-2,many,-,TRBV19,CASSISTIGGRVNGYTF,TGTGCCAGTAGTATATCGACGATTGGGGGCAGGGTCAATGGCTACACCTTC
TRBJ2-7,-,TRBD1,TRBV29-1,CSVVPGQGYEQYF,TGCAGCGTTGTCCCGGGACAGGGCTACGAGCAGTACTTC
TRBJ1-5,many,TRBD1,TRBV20-1,CSARGGQGYSNQPQHF,TGCAGTGCTAGAGGGGGACAGGGTTATAGCAATCAGCCCCAGCATTTT
TRBJ1-2,-,TRBD1,TRBV12-3/TRBV12-4,CASSLLGQGDRRGYTF,TGTGCCAGCAGTTTGCTGGGACAGGGGGATCGAAGGGGCTACACCTTC
TRBJ1-1,-,-,TRBV5-1,CASSFDKGHIGFTEAFF,TGCGCCAGCAGCTTTGACAAGGGGCATATCGGTTTTACTGAAGCTTTCTTT
TRBJ1-5,many,TRBD1,TRBV20-1,CSARDRVGQPQHF,TGCAGTGCTCGCGACAGGGTGGGTCAGCCCCAGCATTTT
TRBJ1-2,-,-,TRBV19,CASSIAYRVSGYTF,TGTGCCAGTAGTATAGCCTACAGGGTGAGCGGCTACACCTTC
TRBJ2-1,many,-,TRBV7-9,CASSSVTNNEQFF,TGTGCCAGCAGCTCAGTAACGAACAATGAGCAGTTCTTC
TRBJ1-1,many,-,TRBV19,CASSIQGRTEAFF,TGTGCCAGTAGTATACAGGGGCGGACTGAAGCTTTCTTT
TRBJ1-1,many,TRBD1,TRBV20-1,CSAENYRGYESTEAFF,TGCAGTGCTGAAAATTACAGGGGGTACGAGAGCACTGAAGCTTTCTTT
TRBJ2-1,-,-,TRBV20-1,CSARVLAYNEQFF,TGCAGTGCTAGGGTTCTAGCCTACAATGAGCAGTTCTTC
TRBJ2-7,-,-,TRBV5-8,CASSPGRRTYEQYF,TGTGCCAGCAGCCCAGGACGCAGGACCTACGAGCAGTACTTC
TRBJ2-7,-,TRBD2,TRBV7-2,CASSPMAGGYEQYF,TGTGCCAGCAGCCCGATGGCGGGGGGTTACGAGCAGTACTTC
TRBJ1-3,-,-,TRBV9,CASSVAVGNTIYF,TGTGCCAGCAGCGTAGCGGTCGGAAACACCATATATTTT
TRBJ2-1,few,-,TRBV6-2/TRBV6-3,CASSPQLVSPYNEQFF,TGTGCCAGCAGTCCTCAGCTAGTTAGCCCCTACAATGAGCAGTTCTTC
TRBJ2-2,-,-,TRBV7-6,CASSSGPPGELFF,TGTGCCAGCAGCTCAGGGCCCCCCGGGGAGCTGTTTTTT
TRBJ2-1,few,-,TRBV9,CASGPWGAGNEQFF,TGTGCCAGCGGCCCTTGGGGAGCGGGCAATGAGCAGTTCTTC
TRBJ2-5,many,-,TRBV7-9,CASSSRTGNNRETQYF,TGTGCCAGCAGCTCCAGGACGGGAAATAATCGGGAGACCCAGTACTTC
TRBJ1-6,-,-,TRBV10-2,CASWREGYNEQFFGQKDSPLHF,-
TRBJ1-1,-,-,TRBV15,CVTSRPGNTEAFF,TGTGTCACCAGCAGACCTGGGAACACTGAAGCTTTCTTT
TRBJ1-4,-,-,TRBV6-5,CASSSPKGAAGWDEKLFF,TGTGCCAGCAGCTCACCGAAAGGCGCGGCAGGGTGGGATGAAAAACTGTTTTTT
TRBJ1-5,many,TRBD1,TRBV2,CASSAGQGTYSNQPQHF,TGTGCCAGCAGTGCTGGACAGGGAACTTATAGCAATCAGCCCCAGCATTTT
TRBJ2-5,many,TRBD1,TRBV4-1,CASSPDRVRETQYF,TGCGCCAGCAGCCCGGACAGGGTTCGTGAGACCCAGTACTTC
TRBJ2-1,-,TRBD2,TRBV2,CASKIAGGPNNEQFF,TGTGCCAGCAAAATAGCGGGAGGACCTAATAATGAGCAGTTCTTC
TRBJ2-2,many,-,TRBV20-1,CSRERYTGELFF,TGCAGTAGAGAGCGGTACACCGGGGAGCTGTTTTTT
TRBJ1-1,many,-,TRBV27,CASSWGSKGEAFF,TGTGCCAGCAGTTGGGGCAGTAAAGGTGAAGCTTTCTTT
TRBJ1-1,-,-,TRBV19,CASTVSSTNTEAFF,TGTGCCAGTACCGTTAGCAGTACGAACACTGAAGCTTTCTTT
TRBJ1-2,many,-,TRBV11-2,CAIRTGTYYTF,TGTGCCATACGTACCGGGACTTACTACACCTTC
TRBJ2-7,-,TRBD2,TRBV2,CATSGSPLAGGYEQYF,TGTGCCACCTCCGGCTCCCCACTAGCGGGGGGCTACGAGCAGTACTTC
TRBJ2-3,few,TRBD1,TRBV27,CASSSHGQGRDTQYF,TGTGCCAGCAGTTCCCATGGACAGGGACGAGATACGCAGTATTTT
TRBJ2-5,many,-,TRBV9,CASSVEEGRETQYF,TGTGCCAGCAGCGTAGAGGAGGGACGAGAGACCCAGTACTTC
TRBJ2-3,-,-,TRBV7-3,CASSLSQATVTQYF,TGTGCCAGCAGCTTAAGTCAGGCCACCGTTACGCAGTATTTT
TRBJ2-7,-,TRBD1,TRBV7-6,CASSLETGESYEQYF,TGTGCCAGCAGCTTGGAAACAGGGGAATCCTACGAGCAGTACTTC
TRBJ2-7,few,TRBD2,TRBV6-2/TRBV6-3,CASSSGRGSNYEQYF,TGTGCCAGCAGTTCGGGGCGGGGGTCTAACTACGAGCAGTACTTC
TRBJ2-1,few,TRBD1,TRBV24-1,CATSGDRDYNEQFF,TGTGCCACCAGTGGGGACAGAGATTACAATGAGCAGTTCTTC
TRBJ2-7,many,-,TRBV20-1,CSARWRNSYEQYF,TGCAGTGCAAGGTGGCGGAACTCCTACGAGCAGTACTTC
TRBJ2-7,-,-,TRBV27,CASSKTPAYEQYF,TGTGCCAGCAGCAAGACTCCGGCCTACGAGCAGTACTTC